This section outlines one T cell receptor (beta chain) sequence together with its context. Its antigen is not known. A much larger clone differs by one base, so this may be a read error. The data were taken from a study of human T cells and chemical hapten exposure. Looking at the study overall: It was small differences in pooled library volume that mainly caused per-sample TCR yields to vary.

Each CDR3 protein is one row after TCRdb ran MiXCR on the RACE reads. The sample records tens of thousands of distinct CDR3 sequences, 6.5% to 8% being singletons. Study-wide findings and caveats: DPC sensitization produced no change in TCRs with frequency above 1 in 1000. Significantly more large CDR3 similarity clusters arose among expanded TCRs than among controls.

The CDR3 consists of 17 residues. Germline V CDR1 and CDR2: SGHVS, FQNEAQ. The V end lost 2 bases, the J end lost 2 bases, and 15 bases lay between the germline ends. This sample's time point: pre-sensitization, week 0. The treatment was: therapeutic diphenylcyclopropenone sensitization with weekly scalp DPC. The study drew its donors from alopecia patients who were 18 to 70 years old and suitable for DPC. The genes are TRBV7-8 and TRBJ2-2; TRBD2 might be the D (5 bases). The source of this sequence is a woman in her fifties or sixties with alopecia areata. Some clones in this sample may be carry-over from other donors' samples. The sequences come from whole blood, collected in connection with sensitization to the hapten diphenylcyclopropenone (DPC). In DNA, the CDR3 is TGTGCCAGCAGCTTAATGTCCGCGGGCTCTAACACCGGGGAGCTGTTTTTT. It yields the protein CASSLMSAGSNTGELFF.